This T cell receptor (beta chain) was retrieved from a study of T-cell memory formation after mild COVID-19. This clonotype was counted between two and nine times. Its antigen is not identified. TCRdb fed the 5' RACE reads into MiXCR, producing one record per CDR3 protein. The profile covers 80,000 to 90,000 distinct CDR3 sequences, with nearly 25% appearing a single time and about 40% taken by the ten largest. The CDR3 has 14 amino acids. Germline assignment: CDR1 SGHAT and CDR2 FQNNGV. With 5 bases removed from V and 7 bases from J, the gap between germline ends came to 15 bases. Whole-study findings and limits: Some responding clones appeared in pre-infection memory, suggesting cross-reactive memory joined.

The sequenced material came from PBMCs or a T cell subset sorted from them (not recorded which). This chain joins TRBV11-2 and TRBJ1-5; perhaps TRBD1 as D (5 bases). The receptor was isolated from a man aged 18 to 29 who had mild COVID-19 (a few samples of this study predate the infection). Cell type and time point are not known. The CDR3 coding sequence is TGTGCCAGCAGCCCCCCCGGGACTTTACAGCCCCAGCATTTT. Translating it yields CASSPPGTLQPQHF.